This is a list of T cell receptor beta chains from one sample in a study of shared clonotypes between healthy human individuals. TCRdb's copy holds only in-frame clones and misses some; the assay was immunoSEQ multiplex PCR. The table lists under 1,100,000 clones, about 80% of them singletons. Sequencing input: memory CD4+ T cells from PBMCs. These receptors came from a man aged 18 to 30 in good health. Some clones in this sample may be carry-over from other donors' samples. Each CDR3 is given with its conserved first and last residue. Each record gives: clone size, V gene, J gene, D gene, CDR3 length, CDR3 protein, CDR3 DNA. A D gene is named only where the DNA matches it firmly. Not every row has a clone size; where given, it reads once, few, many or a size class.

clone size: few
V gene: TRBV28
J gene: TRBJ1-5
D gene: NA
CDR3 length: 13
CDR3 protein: CASSTSARETQHF
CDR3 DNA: TGTGCCAGCAGTACATCGGCAAGGGAGACCCAGCATTTT

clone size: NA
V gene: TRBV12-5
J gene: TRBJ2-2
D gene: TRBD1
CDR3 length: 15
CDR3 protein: CASGLYRGYGGELFF
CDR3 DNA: TGTGCTAGTGGTTTGTACAGGGGATACGGCGGGGAGCTGTTTTTT

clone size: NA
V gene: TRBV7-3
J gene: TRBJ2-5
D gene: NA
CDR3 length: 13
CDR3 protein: CARKAVDQETQYF
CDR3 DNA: TGTGCCCGGAAGGCCGTCGACCAAGAGACCCAGTACTTC

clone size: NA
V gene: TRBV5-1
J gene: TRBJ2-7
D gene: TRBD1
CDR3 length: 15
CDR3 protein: CASSLVGDRLYEQYF
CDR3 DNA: TGCGCCAGCAGCTTGGTAGGGGACAGATTATACGAGCAGTACTTC

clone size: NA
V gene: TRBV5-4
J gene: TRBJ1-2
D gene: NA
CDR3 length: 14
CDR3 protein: CASSRPVVGYGYTF
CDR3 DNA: TGTGCCAGCAGCCGCCCGGTGGTGGGCTATGGCTACACCTTC

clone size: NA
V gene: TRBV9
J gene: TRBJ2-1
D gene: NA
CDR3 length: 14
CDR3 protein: CASSPRLFIDEQFF
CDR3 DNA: TGTGCCAGCAGCCCCCGGTTATTCATTGATGAGCAGTTCTTC

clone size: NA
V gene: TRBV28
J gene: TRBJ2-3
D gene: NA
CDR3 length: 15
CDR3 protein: CASSPFGDSTDTQYF
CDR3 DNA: TGTGCCAGCTCCCCTTTCGGGGATAGCACAGATACGCAGTATTTT

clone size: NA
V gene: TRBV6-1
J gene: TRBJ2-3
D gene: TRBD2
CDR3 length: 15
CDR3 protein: CASSESSGGTDTQYF
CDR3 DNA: TGTGCCAGCAGTGAATCTAGCGGAGGGACAGATACGCAGTATTTT

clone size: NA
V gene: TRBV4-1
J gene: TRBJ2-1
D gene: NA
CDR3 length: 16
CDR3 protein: CASSHLGGQYRNEQFF
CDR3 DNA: TGCGCCAGCAGCCACCTGGGGGGACAGTACCGAAATGAGCAGTTCTTC

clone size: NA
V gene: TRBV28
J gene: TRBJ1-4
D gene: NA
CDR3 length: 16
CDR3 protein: CASSFLQGRANEKLFF
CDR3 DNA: TGTGCCAGCAGTTTTTTACAAGGGAGGGCTAATGAAAAACTGTTTTTT

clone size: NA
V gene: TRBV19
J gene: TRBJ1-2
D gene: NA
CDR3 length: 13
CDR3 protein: CASSIDWGYGYTF
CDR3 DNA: TGTGCCAGTAGTATAGATTGGGGATATGGCTACACCTTC

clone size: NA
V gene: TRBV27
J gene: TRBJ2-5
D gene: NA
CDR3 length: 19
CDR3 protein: CASRVTGTSSLGRGETQYF
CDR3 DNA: TGTGCCAGCAGGGTGACCGGGACAAGCTCCCTGGGGCGCGGGGAGACCCAGTACTTC

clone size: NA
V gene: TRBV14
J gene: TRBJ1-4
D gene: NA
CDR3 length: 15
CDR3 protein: CASSQSRQLNEKLFF
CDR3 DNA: TGTGCCAGCAGCCAGAGTCGACAGCTTAATGAAAAACTGTTTTTT

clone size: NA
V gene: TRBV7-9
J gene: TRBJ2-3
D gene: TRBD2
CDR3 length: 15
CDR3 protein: CASSLGLAAQDTQYF
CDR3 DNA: TGTGCCAGCAGCTTGGGACTAGCGGCCCAAGATACGCAGTATTTT

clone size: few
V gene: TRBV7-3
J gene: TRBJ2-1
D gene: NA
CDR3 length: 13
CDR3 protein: CASSLSFGPEQFF
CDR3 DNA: TGTGCCAGCAGCTTAAGTTTCGGGCCTGAGCAGTTCTTC

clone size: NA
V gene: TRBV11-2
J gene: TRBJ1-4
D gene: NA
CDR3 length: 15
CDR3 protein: CASSNLRDIHEKLFF
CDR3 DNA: TGTGCCAGCAGCAACCTCCGGGACATTCATGAAAAACTGTTTTTT

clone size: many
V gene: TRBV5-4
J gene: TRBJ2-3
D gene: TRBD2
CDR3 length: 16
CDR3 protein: CASSLGLAGATDTQYF
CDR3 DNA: TGTGCCAGCAGCTTAGGACTAGCGGGGGCCACAGATACGCAGTATTTT

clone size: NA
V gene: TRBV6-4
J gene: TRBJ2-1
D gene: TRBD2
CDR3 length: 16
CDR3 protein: CASSSSGTSGRNEQFF
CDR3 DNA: TGTGCCAGCAGCAGTTCCGGGACTAGCGGGAGGAATGAGCAGTTCTTC

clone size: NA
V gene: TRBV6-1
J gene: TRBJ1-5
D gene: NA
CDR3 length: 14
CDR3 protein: CATRWQASNQPQHF
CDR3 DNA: TGTGCCACCCGATGGCAGGCAAGTAATCAGCCCCAGCATTTT

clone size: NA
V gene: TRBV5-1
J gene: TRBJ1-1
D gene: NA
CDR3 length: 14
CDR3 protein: CASSLMPENTEAFF
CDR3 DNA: TGCGCCAGCAGCTTGATGCCCGAGAACACTGAAGCTTTCTTT

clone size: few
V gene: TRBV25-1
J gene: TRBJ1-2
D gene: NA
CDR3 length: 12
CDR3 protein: CASSELGVGYTF
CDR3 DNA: TGTGCCAGCAGTGAATTGGGGGTCGGCTACACCTTC

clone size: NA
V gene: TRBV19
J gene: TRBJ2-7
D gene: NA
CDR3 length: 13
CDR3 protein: CASSISGVNEQYF
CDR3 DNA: TGTGCCAGTAGTATAAGTGGAGTCAACGAGCAGTACTTC

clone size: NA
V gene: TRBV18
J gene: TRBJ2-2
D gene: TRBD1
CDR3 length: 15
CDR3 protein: CASSSRTGDPGELFF
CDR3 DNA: TGTGCCAGCTCATCCCGGACAGGGGACCCCGGGGAGCTGTTTTTT

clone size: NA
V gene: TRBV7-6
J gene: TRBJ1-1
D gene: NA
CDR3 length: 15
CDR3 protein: CASSLEGGAGTEAFF
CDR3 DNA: TGTGCCAGCAGCTTAGAGGGAGGGGCGGGCACTGAAGCTTTCTTT

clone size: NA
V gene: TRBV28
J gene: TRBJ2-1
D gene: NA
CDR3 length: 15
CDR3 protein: CASSLYGGRYNEQFF
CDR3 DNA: TGTGCCAGCAGTTTATACGGGGGGCGCTACAATGAGCAGTTCTTC

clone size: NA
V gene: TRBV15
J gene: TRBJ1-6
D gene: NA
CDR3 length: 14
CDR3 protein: CATSRDTGNSPLHF
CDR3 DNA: TGTGCCACCAGCAGGGACACTGGGAATTCACCCCTCCACTTT

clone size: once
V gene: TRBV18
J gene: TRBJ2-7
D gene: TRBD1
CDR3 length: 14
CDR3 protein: CASSPTGPTYEQYF
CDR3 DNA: TGTGCCAGCTCACCGACAGGGCCCACCTACGAGCAGTACTTC

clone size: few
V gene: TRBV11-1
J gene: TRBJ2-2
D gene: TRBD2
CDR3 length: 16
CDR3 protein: CASGQTSGRNTGELFF
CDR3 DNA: TGTGCCAGTGGACAGACTAGCGGGAGGAACACCGGGGAGCTGTTTTTT

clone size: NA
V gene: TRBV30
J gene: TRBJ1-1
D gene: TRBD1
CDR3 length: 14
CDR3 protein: CAWSYIGQVGEAFF
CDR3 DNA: TGTGCCTGGAGTTATATTGGACAGGTGGGTGAAGCTTTCTTT

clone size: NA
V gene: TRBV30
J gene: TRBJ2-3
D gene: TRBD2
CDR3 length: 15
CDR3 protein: CAWSPGLAGADTQYF
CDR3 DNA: TGTGCCTGGAGCCCGGGACTAGCGGGGGCAGATACGCAGTATTTT

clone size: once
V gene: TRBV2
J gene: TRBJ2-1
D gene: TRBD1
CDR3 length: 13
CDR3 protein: CASSVQGGAEQFF
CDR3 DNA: TGTGCCAGCAGTGTACAGGGGGGCGCTGAGCAGTTCTTC

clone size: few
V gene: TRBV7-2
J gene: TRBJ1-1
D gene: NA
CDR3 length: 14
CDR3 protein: CASSLNTGRTEAFF
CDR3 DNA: TGTGCCAGCAGCTTAAATACAGGGAGGACTGAAGCTTTCTTT

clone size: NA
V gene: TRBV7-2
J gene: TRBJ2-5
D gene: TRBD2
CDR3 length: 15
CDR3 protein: CASSFSGGPQETQYF
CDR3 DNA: TGTGCCAGCAGCTTTAGCGGGGGGCCCCAAGAGACCCAGTACTTC

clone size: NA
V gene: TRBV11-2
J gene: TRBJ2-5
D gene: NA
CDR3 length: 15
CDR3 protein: CASSLGGYGPGEQYF
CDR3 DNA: TGTGCCAGCAGCTTAGGGGGCTACGGCCCGGGGGAGCAGTACTTC

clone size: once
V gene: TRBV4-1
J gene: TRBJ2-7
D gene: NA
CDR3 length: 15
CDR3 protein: CASSQSIQGIYEQYF
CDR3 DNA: TGCGCCAGCAGCCAAAGTATACAGGGTATCTACGAGCAGTACTTC

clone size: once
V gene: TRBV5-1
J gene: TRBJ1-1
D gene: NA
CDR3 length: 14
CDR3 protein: CASTPNLRGTEAFF
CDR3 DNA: TGCGCCAGCACCCCCAATCTGCGGGGGACTGAAGCTTTCTTT

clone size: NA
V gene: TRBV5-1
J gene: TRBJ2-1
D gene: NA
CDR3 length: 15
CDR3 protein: CASSQDLGTYNEQFF
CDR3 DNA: TGCGCCAGCAGCCAGGACCTAGGGACCTACAATGAGCAGTTCTTC

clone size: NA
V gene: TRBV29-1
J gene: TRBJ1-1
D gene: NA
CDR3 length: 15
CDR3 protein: CSVGGSGLRNTEAFF
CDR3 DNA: TGCAGCGTTGGAGGATCGGGACTTAGGAACACTGAAGCTTTCTTT

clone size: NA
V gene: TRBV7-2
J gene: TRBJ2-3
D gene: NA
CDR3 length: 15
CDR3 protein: CASSLARLSTDTQYF
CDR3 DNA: TGTGCCAGCAGCTTAGCGCGGCTCTCCACAGATACGCAGTATTTT

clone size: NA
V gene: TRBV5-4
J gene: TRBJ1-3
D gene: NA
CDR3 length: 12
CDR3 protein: CASSFNSNTIYF
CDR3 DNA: TGTGCCAGCAGCTTTAACTCGAACACCATATATTTT

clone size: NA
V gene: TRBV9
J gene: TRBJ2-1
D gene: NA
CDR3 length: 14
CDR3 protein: CASSLRTGYNEQFF
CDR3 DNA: TGTGCCAGCAGCTTGAGGACTGGCTACAATGAGCAGTTCTTC

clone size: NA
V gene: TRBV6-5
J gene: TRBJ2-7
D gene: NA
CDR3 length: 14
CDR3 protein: CASRRDRDFYEQYF
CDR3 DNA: TGTGCCAGCAGAAGAGACAGGGACTTCTACGAGCAGTACTTC

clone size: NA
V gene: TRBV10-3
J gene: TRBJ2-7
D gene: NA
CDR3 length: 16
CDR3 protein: CAISEPDNPLSYEQYF
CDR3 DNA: TGTGCCATCAGTGAACCGGACAACCCGCTTTCCTACGAGCAGTACTTC

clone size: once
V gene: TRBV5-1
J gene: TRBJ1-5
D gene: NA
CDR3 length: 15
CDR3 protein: CASSLDWGRSQPQHF
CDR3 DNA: TGCGCCAGCAGCTTGGACTGGGGGCGTAGTCAGCCCCAGCATTTT

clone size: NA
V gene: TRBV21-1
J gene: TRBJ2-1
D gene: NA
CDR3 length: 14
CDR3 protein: CASSPGKSYNEQFF
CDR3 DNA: TGTGCCAGCAGCCCGGGGAAGTCCTACAATGAGCAGTTCTTC